A single sample is the source of the 5 T cell receptor beta chains below, sequenced in a study of metastatic and nonmetastatic thyroid tumors. With MiXCR, TCRdb called clones anew from the PCR reads. The data contain about 45,000 clones, approximately 4.1% of them singletons. All patients were treatment-naive before thyroid surgery. Sample: blood. Receptors were obtained from a female donor with papillary thyroid cancer or a benign thyroid nodule (not recorded which). Some clones in this sample may be carry-over from other donors' samples.

This clone was counted ten times or more. The same CDR3 arises from other DNA sequences in this sample as well. This rearrangement joins TRBV20-1 to TRBJ2-5; D possibly corresponds to TRBD2 (5 bases). V lost 6 bases to trimming and J lost 5 bases, with 13 bases between them. The germline gives CDR1 DFQATT, CDR2 SNEGSKA (reference sequence). There are 12 residues in the CDR3. This CDR3 reads CSAPDLSETQYF. As DNA, the CDR3 is TGCAGTGCCCCGGACTTATCGGAGACCCAGTACTTC.

This clone has ten or more counts. V is TRBV5-1 and J is TRBJ2-5, with a possible D match to TRBD1 (6 bases). The CDR3 runs to 15 residues. The ends were cut back, 1 base at V and 0 bases at J, with 10 bases in the middle. Germline V gives CDR1 SGHRS, CDR2 YFSETQ. The CDR3 DNA sequence: TGCGCCAGCAGCTTGTCTGGACAGAACCAAGAGACCCAGTACTTC. Protein product: CASSLSGQNQETQYF.

This clone was detected many times. The V gene is TRBV3-1, the J gene TRBJ2-1; D not certain. From germline, CDR1 is LGHDT and CDR2 YNNKEL (reference sequence). V shed 1 base and J shed 0 bases, with 7 bases lying between them. This CDR3 comprises 15 residues. CDR3 sequence: CASSQGQNSYNEQFF. As DNA, the CDR3 is TGTGCCAGCAGCCAAGGTCAGAACTCCTACAATGAGCAGTTCTTC.

At least ten counts were recorded for this clone. CDR3 sequence: CASSWGLNTGELFF. The CDR3 DNA is TGTGCCAGCAGCTGGGGACTTAACACCGGGGAGCTGTTTTTT. The V call is TRBV5-4, the J call TRBJ2-2; the D gene is possibly TRBD2 (6 bases). Trimming took off 3 bases at V and 2 bases at J, with 8 bases between the two ends. CDR1 is SGHNT and CDR2 is YYREEE in the germline V gene (reference sequence). The CDR3 totals 14 residues.

The chain couples TRBV19 to TRBJ1-3, with D possibly TRBD1 on 6 matching bases. The CDR3 spans 15 residues. Trimming left V 7 bases short and J 4 bases short, with 17 bases between. From germline, CDR1 is LNHDA and CDR2 SQIVND (reference sequence). The CDR3 protein is CASTPGGGSGNTIYF. Here the CDR3 DNA reads TGTGCCAGTACCCCGGGCGGGGGCTCGGGAAACACCATATATTTT.